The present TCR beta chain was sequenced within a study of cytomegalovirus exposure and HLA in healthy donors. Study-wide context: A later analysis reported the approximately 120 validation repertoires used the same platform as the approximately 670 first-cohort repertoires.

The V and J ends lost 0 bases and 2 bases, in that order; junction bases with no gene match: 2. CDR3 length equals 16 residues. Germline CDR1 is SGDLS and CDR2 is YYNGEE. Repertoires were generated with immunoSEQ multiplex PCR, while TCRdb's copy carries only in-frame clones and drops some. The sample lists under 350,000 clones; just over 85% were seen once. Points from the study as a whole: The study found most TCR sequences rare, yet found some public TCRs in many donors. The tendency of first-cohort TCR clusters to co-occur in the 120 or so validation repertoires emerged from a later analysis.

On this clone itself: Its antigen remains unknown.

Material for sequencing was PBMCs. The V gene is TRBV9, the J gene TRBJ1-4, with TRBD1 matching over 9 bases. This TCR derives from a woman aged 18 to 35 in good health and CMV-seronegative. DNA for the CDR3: TGTGCCAGCAGCGTAGAACAGGGGGCGACTAATGAAAAACTGTTTTTT. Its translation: CASSVEQGATNEKLFF.